Presented here are 14 T cell receptor beta chains from one specimen sequenced in a study of beta chain features in type 1 diabetes. Study findings and constraints: Moderately but significantly shorter TCRB CDR3s were found in Type 1 diabetes patients in all four CD4+ subsets.

These receptors are not linked to any known antigen. Expressed TCRB transcripts were sequenced because the entire RNA isolate underwent reverse transcription. TCRdb's table, derived via immunoSEQ multiplex PCR, lists solely in-frame clones and lacks some. The sample has some 160,000 clones, approximately 9% seen once. Sequences were obtained from central memory CD4+ T cells from blood. The source is a woman between 18 and 29 years old with type 1 diabetes.

The V gene is TRBV5-4, the J gene TRBJ1-1; possibly TRBD1 for D (6 bases). CDR3 size: 15 residues. Germline V gene sequence: CDR1 SGHNT, CDR2 YYREEE (reference sequence). V was clipped by 7 bases and J by 11 bases, with 27 bases between them. CDR3 nucleotide sequence: TGTGCCAGCTCCCCAGGGGAAAGTCTCCCCCGCCAGGCTTTCTTT. Translation gives CASSPGESLPRQAFF.

Comments on this clone: This same CDR3 is encoded by further DNA sequences in the sample. The chain combines TRBV7-2 with TRBJ2-3; 7 bases are a match to TRBD2. CDR3 length: 15 residues. Per the germline V gene, CDR1 is SGHTA and CDR2 is FQGNSA. V dropped 0 bases and J dropped 1; count of bases not matched to a gene: 1. The CDR3 DNA sequence: TGTGCCAGCAGCTTAGCGAGCGGGGGCACAGATACGCAGTATTTT. Its translation is CASSLASGGTDTQYF.

Only a few counts were recorded for this clone. The rearrangement links TRBV5-1 to TRBJ2-7; D possibly corresponds to TRBD1 (8 bases). Germline V gives CDR1 SGHRS, CDR2 YFSETQ. V lost 3 bases and J 2 bases, leaving 15 bases between the germline ends. The CDR3 has 15 residues. CDR3 protein: CASSSAGTGTYEQYF. The CDR3 nucleotides read TGCGCCAGCAGCTCAGCGGGGACAGGAACCTACGAGCAGTACTTC. Supplemented by reference TRBV5-1 and TRBJ2-7, the full variable domain reads KAGVTQTPRYLIKTRGQQVTLSCSPISGHRSVSWYQQTPGQGLQFLFEYFSETQRNKGNFPGRFSGRQFSNSRSEMNVSTLELGDSALYLCASSSAGTGTYEQYFGPGTRLTVT.

This clone was counted at least ten times. This chain joins TRBV7-2 and TRBJ2-1, with D uncertain. With 1 base removed from V and 4 bases from J, the gap between germline ends came to 11 bases. Germline V gene sequence: CDR1 SGHTA, CDR2 FQGNSA. The CDR3 runs 15 residues. This CDR3 reads CASSLDSGPYNEQFF. For the CDR3, the DNA is TGTGCCAGCAGCTTAGACTCAGGTCCGTACAATGAGCAGTTCTTC.

This chain links TRBV5-8 with TRBJ2-7; no firm D call. The germline CDR1 and CDR2 sequences are SGHTS and YDEGEE. The CDR3 is made up of 12 amino acids. V was shortened by 4 bases and J by 9 bases, with 14 bases between the two germline ends. CDR3 nucleotides: TGTGCCAGCAGCAGATACGGTACGGGGCAGTACTTC. This encodes CASSRYGTGQYF.

The chain uses TRBV6-6 and TRBJ2-3, with D possibly being TRBD2 (7 bases). Germline lookup yields CDR1 MNHNY and CDR2 SVGAGI (reference sequence). The CDR3 runs to 15 residues. V was clipped by 6 bases and J by 2 bases, with 15 bases between them. The CDR3 loop is CASRESGTNTDTQYF. In nucleotides, the CDR3 is TGTGCCAGCAGGGAGAGCGGGACAAACACAGATACGCAGTATTTT.

V is TRBV7-3 and J is TRBJ2-2, with D perhaps matching TRBD2 (5 bases). The CDR3 is made up of 12 amino acids. CDR1 and CDR2 (germline): SGHTA, FQGTGA. V shed 4 bases and J shed 6 bases, with 6 bases lying between them. The DNA of the CDR3 is TGTGCCAGCAGCTCCGGGGCCGGGGAGCTGTTTTTT. Translating it yields CASSSGAGELFF.

This clone was recorded a few times. V and J are TRBV4-3 and TRBJ1-2; no definite D call. V was trimmed by 0 bases and J by 4 bases, leaving 12 bases between them. The CDR3 runs to 15 residues. The germline gives CDR1 LGHNA, CDR2 YSLEER. The CDR3 reads CASSQDAGFGYGYTF. The CDR3 DNA sequence: TGCGCCAGCAGCCAAGATGCGGGGTTTGGCTATGGCTACACCTTC.

CDR3 coding DNA: TGTGCCAGCAGTTACAGGTGGGACTCCCAGCATTACGAGCAGTACTTC. Translation gives CASSYRWDSQHYEQYF. The rearrangement uses TRBV6-5 and TRBJ2-7; a possible D gene is TRBD2 (6 bases). This CDR3 comprises 16 residues. Germline V gene sequence: CDR1 MNHEY, CDR2 SVGAGI. Trimming shortened V by 2 bases and J by 4 bases, and 18 bases separated the two germline ends.

This clone was counted only a few times. The V call is TRBV4-1, the J call TRBJ2-7; D remains unclear. This CDR3 spans 14 amino acids. The germline V and J ends were trimmed by 0 bases and 2 bases, with 8 bases remaining between them. CDR1 is MGHRA, CDR2 YSYEKL, per germline. Here the CDR3 reads CASSQDLAPYEQYF. The DNA of the CDR3 is TGCGCCAGCAGCCAAGATCTGGCCCCCTACGAGCAGTACTTC.

V and J are TRBV7-2 and TRBJ1-3; weak D call: TRBD1 (6 bases). Germline assignment: CDR1 SGHTA and CDR2 FQGNSA. V shed 1 base and J shed 2 bases, with 6 bases lying between them. The CDR3 runs to 14 residues. CDR3 protein: CASSLGTAGNTIYF. The CDR3 region has the DNA TGTGCCAGCAGCTTAGGGACAGCTGGAAACACCATATATTTT.

This clone was recorded at least ten times. The rearrangement joins TRBV30 to TRBJ2-1; 15 positions match TRBD2. This CDR3 region has 15 residues. V lost 2 bases and J lost 11; bases outside the gene matches: 7. The V gene's germline CDR1 is GTSNPN and CDR2 SVGIG (reference sequence). The CDR3 DNA sequence: TGTGCCTGGAGTCACAAGGGACTAGCGGGAGGCCAGCAGTTCTTC. It yields the protein CAWSHKGLAGGQQFF.

The CDR3 DNA follows: TGTGCCAGCAGCTTCGGTGAAGGAGGCTATGGCTACACCTTC. Its protein is CASSFGEGGYGYTF. The J gene is TRBJ1-2, the V gene TRBV7-2; D gene unclear. Germline V gene lookup returns CDR1 SGHTA and CDR2 FQGNSA. CDR3 length: 14 residues. Trimming took off 3 bases at V and 4 bases at J, with 12 bases between the two ends.

V and J are TRBV10-3 and TRBJ2-7, with 11 bases fitting TRBD2. Losses at the gene ends were 6 bases for V and 4 bases for J; bases not matched to a gene: 2. Germline V gene data show CDR1 as ENHRY and CDR2 as SYGVKD. The CDR3 is 13 amino acids. The CDR3 DNA reads as TGTGCCATCAGCCCTAGCGGGAGGTACGAGCAGTACTTC. Translating gives CAISPSGRYEQYF.